A single sample is the source of the 32 T cell receptor beta chains below, sequenced in a study of T cell changes during pregnancy in multiple sclerosis. TCRdb keeps only in-frame clones here, not all; method: immunoSEQ multiplex PCR. The sample includes 60,000 or so clones, more than 85% of them seen just once. This material consisted of peripheral blood, taken before pregnancy. These receptors all come from a female donor with multiple sclerosis, enrolled in a pregnancy study.

This sequence joins TRBV29-1 and TRBJ1-2; 8 nucleotides line up with TRBD1. Germline V gene sequence: CDR1 SQVTM, CDR2 ANQGSEA. V gave up 7 bases and J gave up 1 base; unmatched junction bases: 5. The CDR3 spans 13 residues. CDR3 DNA: TGCAGCGAACGAGACAGGGGTAACTATGGCTACACCTTC. Protein sequence: CSERDRGNYGYTF.

The chain joins TRBV18 to TRBJ2-3, with a tentative D call TRBD2 (5 bases). CDR1 and CDR2 (germline): KGHSH, LQKENI. Deletions cut 3 bases from V and 5 bases from J, with 15 bases between. This CDR3 has 15 residues. CDR3 coding DNA: TGTGCCAGCTCACCCCAGATTGGAGAGGGAGATACGCAGTATTTT. Its translation is CASSPQIGEGDTQYF.

This clone was observed a single time. The chain employs TRBV19 and TRBJ2-7; unclear D gene. V gave up 1 base and J gave up 3 bases, with 13 bases separating them. CDR3 length: 15 residues. Germline CDR1 LNHDA, CDR2 SQIVND (reference sequence). CDR3 in amino acids: CASSIGPGFFYEQYF. In DNA form, the CDR3 reads TGTGCCAGTAGTATAGGTCCAGGCTTCTTCTACGAGCAGTACTTC.

The chain is built from TRBV4-1 and TRBJ2-5, with D maybe TRBD1 (5 bases). Between the trimmed V and J ends, which lost 0 bases and 8 bases, there was a span of 16 bases. Looked up from germline, CDR1 is MGHRA and CDR2 is YSYEKL. The CDR3 length is 15 residues. The CDR3 is CASSQDPQADTTQYF. Here the CDR3 DNA reads TGCGCCAGCAGCCAAGATCCACAGGCGGATACTACCCAGTACTTC.

This sequence joins TRBV7-2 and TRBJ1-5; D is unresolved. V was shortened by 3 bases and J by 6 bases, with 12 bases between the two germline ends. CDR1 and CDR2 (germline): SGHTA, FQGNSA. The CDR3 spans 14 residues. The CDR3 region is CASSLGGFSQPQHF. CDR3 nucleotide sequence: TGTGCCAGCAGCTTGGGAGGTTTCTCTCAGCCCCAGCATTTT.

The V call is TRBV5-6, the J call TRBJ1-6, with 9 bases fitting TRBD1. Germline assignment: CDR1 SGHDT and CDR2 YYEEEE. V lost 4 bases, J lost 8 bases, and 4 bases stayed unmatched. The CDR3 is made up of 14 amino acids. Here the CDR3 DNA reads TGTGCCAGCAGCGACAGGGGGGCATATTCACCCCTCCACTTT. The encoded protein is CASSDRGAYSPLHF.

The rearrangement links TRBV6-1 to TRBJ2-7; D not certain. The germline CDR1 and CDR2 sequences are MNHNS and SASEGT. CDR3 size: 11 residues. V lost 6 bases and J 4 bases, leaving 7 bases between the germline ends. CDR3 in DNA: TGTGCCAGCAGAACAGTTTACGAGCAGTACTTC. Translating gives CASRTVYEQYF.

The V and J genes are TRBV7-2 and TRBJ1-2, with D possibly TRBD1 on 6 matching bases. The V end was cut by 1 base, the J end by 4 bases, with 10 bases between. This CDR3 is built from 14 residues. Germline lookup yields CDR1 SGHTA and CDR2 FQGNSA. CDR3 region: CASSLDRVSYGYTF. CDR3 DNA sequence: TGTGCCAGCAGCTTAGACAGGGTGTCCTATGGCTACACCTTC.

In its sample, this clone was seen once. This rearrangement joins TRBV6-5 to TRBJ1-2; 9 bases agree with TRBD1. The V segment lost 7 bases and the J segment 7 bases; nucleotides outside the gene matches: 10. This CDR3 comprises 14 residues. Germline lookup yields CDR1 MNHEY and CDR2 SVGAGI. The CDR3 reads CASTIRGTGRGYTF. CDR3 DNA sequence: TGTGCCAGCACCATACGAGGGACAGGGCGTGGCTACACCTTC.

The J gene is TRBJ1-6, the V gene TRBV4-2, with TRBD1 matching 8 bases. Germline values: CDR1 LGHNA, CDR2 YNFKEQ. V lost 3 bases, J lost 0 bases, and 1 base stayed unmatched. This CDR3 has 16 residues. CDR3 coding DNA: TGTGCCAGCAGCCAGGGACAGGTCTCCTATAATTCACCCCTCCACTTT. It codes for CASSQGQVSYNSPLHF.

The chain links TRBV6-5 to TRBJ2-7, with D maybe TRBD1 (6 bases). The CDR3 extends over 15 amino acids. Germline assignment: CDR1 MNHEY and CDR2 SVGAGI. V was clipped by 2 bases and J by 2 bases, with 13 bases between them. The CDR3 bases are TGTGCCAGCAGTTACCGAAAGGACAGCACCTACGAGCAGTACTTC. Its protein product is CASSYRKDSTYEQYF.

The V call is TRBV29-1, the J call TRBJ2-2, with D possibly matching TRBD1 (7 bases). The V and J ends lost 3 bases and 5 bases respectively, with 16 bases between them. CDR3 length equals 15 residues. Germline values: CDR1 SQVTM, CDR2 ANQGSEA. CDR3 residues: CSVELTGRRTGELFF. CDR3 in DNA: TGCAGCGTTGAGCTGACAGGGAGGAGGACCGGGGAGCTGTTTTTT.

The chain is built from TRBV14 and TRBJ2-7; TRBD2 might be the D (5 bases). V was trimmed by 3 bases and J by 2 bases, leaving 11 bases between them. The V gene's germline CDR1 is SGHDN and CDR2 FVKESK. There are 14 residues in the CDR3. CDR3 in DNA: TGTGCCAGCAGCCATGACGTGGGAGCCTACGAGCAGTACTTC. Its translation is CASSHDVGAYEQYF.

The gene calls are TRBV28 and TRBJ1-2; 11 bases are a match to TRBD1. The V segment lost 6 bases and the J segment 4 bases; nucleotides outside the gene matches: 7. Germline V lookup: CDR1 MDHEN, CDR2 SYDVKM. The CDR3 covers 15 residues. CDR3 protein: CASRRTGGTGYGYTF. The CDR3 DNA reads TGTGCCAGCAGGCGGACAGGGGGCACGGGCTATGGCTACACCTTC.

V and J are TRBV10-3 and TRBJ2-1, with D tentatively TRBD2 (5 bases). This CDR3 comprises 14 residues. Trimming left V 6 bases short and J 0 bases short, with 9 bases between. Germline V gene data show CDR1 as ENHRY and CDR2 as SYGVKD. The CDR3 spells CAISSGFSYNEQFF. CDR3 bases: TGTGCCATCAGCTCGGGGTTCTCCTACAATGAGCAGTTCTTC.

The chain recombines TRBV6-6 with TRBJ1-2, with D possibly matching TRBD1 (5 bases). V dropped 5 bases and J dropped 8 bases, with 15 bases sitting between them. The CDR3 is 13 amino acids. Germline V gene lookup returns CDR1 MNHNY and CDR2 SVGAGI (reference sequence). The CDR3 sequence is CASSTLGGTGYTF. Written as DNA, the CDR3 is TGTGCCAGCAGTACTCTCGGAGGGACCGGCTACACCTTC.

V usage is TRBV6-5 and J usage is TRBJ1-2; TRBD1 matches at 7 bases. This CDR3 spans 12 amino acids. Germline V gene lookup returns CDR1 MNHEY and CDR2 SVGAGI. V dropped 8 bases and J dropped 7; count of bases not matched to a gene: 7. CDR3 in amino acids: CASFWTGGGYTF. Here the CDR3 DNA reads TGTGCCAGCTTTTGGACAGGCGGTGGCTACACCTTC.

This chain joins TRBV19 and TRBJ2-7; 8 bases fit TRBD1. V shed 3 bases, J shed 4 bases, and the junction held 5 bases outside the gene matches. There are 14 residues in the CDR3. Germline CDR1 and CDR2: LNHDA and SQIVND (reference sequence). CDR3 residues: CASSIATGGYEQYF. CDR3 nucleotide sequence: TGTGCCAGTAGTATCGCTACAGGGGGATACGAGCAGTACTTC.

This chain connects TRBV27 to TRBJ2-5, with D possibly TRBD2 on 7 matching bases. The CDR3 extends over 16 amino acids. V lost 0 bases, J lost 5 bases, and 16 bases lay in between. CDR1 and CDR2 from the germline V gene are MNHEY and SMNVEV (reference sequence). As DNA, the CDR3 is TGTGCCAGCAGTTTATCGCCAGAGGGGGGGCTGGAGACCCAGTACTTC. The encoded protein is CASSLSPEGGLETQYF.

Turning to this clone: Different DNA sequences within this sample yield the same CDR3. The V gene is TRBV4-3, the J gene TRBJ1-6, with D perhaps TRBD1 (5 bases). Germline V CDR1 and CDR2: LGHNA, YSLEER. Trimming cost V 3 bases and J 6 bases, with 6 bases left between them. There are 13 residues in the CDR3. The CDR3 loop is CASSQGGNSPLHF. The CDR3 region has the DNA TGCGCCAGCAGCCAGGGGGGTAATTCACCCCTCCACTTT.

The chain employs TRBV10-3 and TRBJ1-3; D may be TRBD1 (5 bases). The CDR3 contains 15 residues. Trimming left V 11 bases short and J 3 bases short, with 20 bases between. Germline values: CDR1 ENHRY, CDR2 SYGVKD. CDR3 DNA sequence: TGTGCCTCAACCCCCGGGCAGGGTATTGGAAACACCATATATTTT. Translation gives CASTPGQGIGNTIYF.

The genes are TRBV28 and TRBJ2-7, with 8 bases that match TRBD2. Germline V gives CDR1 MDHEN, CDR2 SYDVKM. The CDR3 loop spans 15 amino acids. Unmatched junction bases numbered 10, after V lost 6 bases and J lost 3 bases. The CDR3 region has the DNA TGTGCCAGCAGCTACGGGGGGGCGACGAGCTACGAGCAGTACTTC. This translates into CASSYGGATSYEQYF.

This chain joins TRBV2 and TRBJ2-2; TRBD1 agrees at 7 bases. In germline, CDR1 is SNHLY, CDR2 FYNNEI. The CDR3 sequence is 16 residues long. The ends lost 11 bases at V and 5 bases at J; junction bases unmatched: 17. The CDR3 region has the DNA TGTGCCGGGGATGGGTCCCGGGACAGTCCTACCGGGGAGCTGTTTTTT. This codes for CAGDGSRDSPTGELFF.

V is TRBV11-2 and J is TRBJ1-2, with D uncertain. The germline V and J ends were trimmed by 2 bases and 5 bases, with 18 bases remaining between them. From germline, CDR1 is SGHAT and CDR2 FQNNGV. CDR3 length equals 16 residues. CDR3 protein: CASSLSPPGFAYGYTF. The CDR3 DNA sequence: TGTGCCAGCAGCTTAAGCCCCCCGGGGTTCGCTTATGGCTACACCTTC.

V gene TRBV19 combines with J gene TRBJ2-7; D is possibly TRBD1 (5 bases). The germline V and J ends were trimmed by 7 bases and 1 base, with 8 bases remaining between them. Germline lookup yields CDR1 LNHDA and CDR2 SQIVND (reference sequence). The CDR3 loop spans 12 amino acids. The CDR3 DNA reads as TGTGCCAGTACTTCAGGGTCCTACGAGCAGTACTTC. Its protein is CASTSGSYEQYF.

V usage is TRBV7-3 and J usage is TRBJ2-6, with unresolved D. CDR3 length: 16 residues. Per germline, CDR1 SGHTA and CDR2 FQGTGA. V gave up 0 bases and J gave up 1 base, with 7 bases separating them. The CDR3: CASSLTPQSGANVLTF. The CDR3, as DNA: TGTGCCAGCAGCTTAACTCCACAGTCTGGGGCCAACGTCCTGACTTTC.

The CDR3 nucleotides read TGTGCCAGCAGCACTATTAGCGGGGGCACAGATACGCAGTATTTT. This translates into CASSTISGGTDTQYF. The chain links TRBV9 to TRBJ2-3, with 8 bases matching TRBD2. Germline V gene sequence: CDR1 SGDLS, CDR2 YYNGEE. The CDR3 loop spans 15 amino acids. V lost 4 bases, J lost 1 base, and 5 bases stayed unmatched.

V and J are TRBV10-2 and TRBJ2-3; 8 nucleotides align to TRBD2. The CDR3 consists of 16 residues. Germline lookup yields CDR1 WSHSY and CDR2 SAAADI. J was trimmed by 1 base and V by 1 base; bases with no gene match: 4. The CDR3 here is CASSEYQRGRTDTQYF. The CDR3 DNA sequence: TGCGCCAGCAGTGAGTATCAGCGGGGGCGCACAGATACGCAGTATTTT.

This sequence joins TRBV9 and TRBJ1-2, with TRBD1 identical over 10 bases. The germline V gene has CDR1 SGDLS and CDR2 YYNGEE. J lost 7 bases, V lost 4 bases, and 7 bases had no gene match. This CDR3 has 14 amino acids. The CDR3 reads CASSLGQGRGGYTF. The CDR3 bases are TGTGCCAGCAGCTTGGGACAGGGGCGGGGTGGCTACACCTTC. Full variable domain (rest looked up from reference TRBV9 and TRBJ1-2): DSGVTQTPKHLITATGQRVTLRCSPRSGDLSVYWYQQSLDQGLQFLIQYYNGEERAKGNILERFSAQQFPDLHSELNLSSLELGDSALYFCASSLGQGRGGYTFGSGTRLTVV.

This rearrangement joins TRBV19 to TRBJ1-3; 7 bases are shared with TRBD1. The CDR3 is made up of 17 amino acids. V trimming: 9 bases; J trimming: 0 bases; junction bases outside the gene matches: 14. Germline CDR1 reads LNHDA; CDR2 reads SQIVND (reference sequence). In DNA, the CDR3 is TGTGCCAGCATCTTTACCGGGACAGACCTCTCTGGAAACACCATATATTTT. Protein: CASIFTGTDLSGNTIYF.

This clone was found once. V is TRBV30 and J is TRBJ2-7; TRBD1 is a possible D gene (6 bases). V gave up 0 bases and J gave up 5 bases, with 20 bases separating them. Germline V CDR1 and CDR2: GTSNPN, SVGIG (reference sequence). This CDR3 has 16 residues. In DNA, the CDR3 is TGTGCCTGGAGTGTGCCCGGACAGATAAAGGGTCACGAGCAGTACTTC. Translated: CAWSVPGQIKGHEQYF. The full variable domain, its missing parts supplied by reference TRBV30 and TRBJ2-7, is SQTIHQWPATLVQPVGSPLSLECTVEGTSNPNLYWYRQAAGRGLQLLFYSVGIGQISSEVPQNLSASRPQDRQFILSSKKLLLSDSGFYLCAWSVPGQIKGHEQYFGPGTRLTVT.

The chain recombines TRBV18 with TRBJ2-6; 8 nucleotides match TRBD1. Germline V gene data show CDR1 as KGHSH and CDR2 as LQKENI. The CDR3 covers 18 residues. J gave up 3 bases and V 3 bases, and 10 bases lay outside the gene matches. The CDR3 bases are TGTGCCAGCTCACCGATACAGGGGGTTCCAGGTGGGGCCAACGTCCTGACTTTC. Translated: CASSPIQGVPGGANVLTF.